This entry lists 13 T cell receptor beta chains sequenced from one sample in a study of T-cell reconstitution after alpha-beta-depleted transplantation in children. It was with unique molecular identifiers that the TCRbeta library was prepared. In TCRdb, the PCR reads were re-called with MiXCR into one record per CDR3 protein. The sample lists approximately 340,000 distinct CDR3 sequences, 9% to 12% occurring once. Here the sequenced sample was PBMCs from the stem cell graft donor, taken from the stem cell graft. Receptors originate from a human donor who donated a stem cell graft to a child with acute lymphoblastic leukemia.

At least ten counts were recorded for this clonotype. The chain recombines TRBV27 with TRBJ1-5; D call uncertain. V lost 4 bases, J lost 7 bases, and 17 bases lay in between. Germline CDR1 MNHEY, CDR2 SMNVEV (reference sequence). The CDR3 is made up of 15 amino acids. The CDR3 protein is CASSSSPVGWQPQHF. For the CDR3, the DNA is TGTGCCAGCAGTTCATCGCCTGTGGGCTGGCAGCCCCAGCATTTT.

The table lists this clonotype with a count of one. This chain's CDR3 is CASSRGLSYEQYF. DNA for the CDR3: TGCGCCAGCAGCCGCGGATTATCCTACGAGCAGTACTTC. V and J are TRBV4-3 and TRBJ2-7; D remains unclear. V lost 4 bases and J lost 1, with 8 bases in between. In germline, CDR1 is LGHNA, CDR2 YSLEER. CDR3 size: 13 residues.

This clonotype was counted a single time. The V and J genes are TRBV18 and TRBJ2-7, with D unclear. Germline lookup yields CDR1 KGHSH and CDR2 LQKENI. V shed 2 bases and J shed 3 bases, with 8 bases lying between them. The CDR3 runs to 13 residues. In DNA form, the CDR3 reads TGTGCCAGCTCACCAGTACAGAGCTACGAGCAGTACTTC. It specifies CASSPVQSYEQYF.

This clonotype was recorded many times. The chain uses TRBV12-3 or TRBV12-4 and TRBJ2-7; D is perhaps TRBD1 (6 bases). The CDR3 spans 15 residues. Trimming removed 4 bases at V and 0 bases at J, with 13 bases between. The CDR3 DNA reads as TGTGCCAGCAGTTCGCGACAGGCTCTCTCCTACGAGCAGTACTTC. Its translation: CASSSRQALSYEQYF.

The chain carries TRBV6-1 and TRBJ1-5; no definite D call. The V and J ends lost 6 bases and 3 bases respectively, with 18 bases between them. Germline CDR1 MNHNS, CDR2 SASEGT. The CDR3 runs to 16 residues. CDR3 sequence reads: CASRQLARGNNQPQHF. The CDR3 coding sequence is TGTGCCAGCAGACAACTCGCGCGGGGAAACAATCAGCCCCAGCATTTT.

The chain employs TRBV7-9 and TRBJ1-1; the match to TRBD1 covers 7 bases. Losses at the gene ends were 5 bases for V and 1 base for J; bases not matched to a gene: 7. Germline V CDR1 and CDR2: SEHNR, FQNEAQ (reference sequence). The CDR3 is 15 residues long. This CDR3 reads CASSPGQSGNTEAFF. DNA of the CDR3: TGTGCCAGCAGCCCGGGACAGTCGGGGAACACTGAAGCTTTCTTT.

CDR3 coding DNA: TGTGCCAGCAGTCCCGGGACAGGGGGGGATACGCAGTATTTT. This translates into CASSPGTGGDTQYF. V is TRBV28 and J is TRBJ2-3; 11 positions agree with TRBD1. The J segment lost 6 bases and the V segment lost 5 bases, leaving 4 bases of the junction unmatched. This CDR3 is built from 14 residues. The germline V gene has CDR1 MDHEN and CDR2 SYDVKM.

This clonotype was found a few times. The chain joins TRBV18 to TRBJ1-6; D gene unclear. Trimming removed 3 bases at V and 7 bases at J, with 7 bases between. The length of the CDR3 is 13 residues. Germline CDR1 reads KGHSH; CDR2 reads LQKENI. The CDR3 region is CASSPASNSPLHF. As DNA, the CDR3 is TGTGCCAGCTCACCGGCGTCAAATTCACCCCTCCACTTT.

This clonotype was seen more than once but under ten times. The rearrangement joins TRBV7-9 to TRBJ2-7; 9 bases align to TRBD1. Per the germline V gene, CDR1 is SEHNR and CDR2 is FQNEAQ (reference sequence). V was clipped by 4 bases and J by 2 bases; unmatched bases: 3. This CDR3 is 14 amino acids long. The CDR3 sequence is CASSWDRVTYEQYF. DNA of the CDR3: TGTGCCAGCAGCTGGGACAGGGTGACCTACGAGCAGTACTTC.

The rearrangement uses TRBV7-9 and TRBJ2-7; 7 nucleotides line up with TRBD2. Germline CDR1 SEHNR, CDR2 FQNEAQ (reference sequence). The CDR3 length is 15 residues. With 4 bases clipped from V and 3 bases from J, the junction kept 9 bases outside the gene matches. The CDR3 nucleotides read TGTGCCAGCAGCTCGGAAGCGGGATCACTCTACGAGCAGTACTTC. Translation: CASSSEAGSLYEQYF.

This clonotype was seen repeatedly, ten times or more. The rearrangement links TRBV12-3 or TRBV12-4 to TRBJ1-5; 7 positions agree with TRBD1. This CDR3 is built from 17 residues. V gave up 5 bases and J gave up 0 bases; unmatched junction bases: 10. The DNA of the CDR3 is TGTGCCAGCAGTCCCACCAGACAGGGCTATAGCAATCAGCCCCAGCATTTT. This sequence encodes CASSPTRQGYSNQPQHF.

This clonotype appeared once. A much larger clone is a single base away; this may be a read error. This chain connects TRBV28 to TRBJ2-3; 9 positions agree with TRBD2. The germline V gene has CDR1 MDHEN and CDR2 SYDVKM. The V gene end was trimmed by 4 bases and the J gene end by 5 bases; junction bases not matched to a gene: 10. This CDR3 is 16 amino acids long. The CDR3 protein is CASSYPTGGRVDTQYF. The CDR3 DNA sequence: TGTGCCAGCAGTTACCCAACTGGCGGGAGGGTAGATACGCAGTATTTT.

This clonotype was detected a few times. The J gene is TRBJ2-7, the V gene TRBV4-3; 7 bases fit TRBD2. CDR3 size: 17 residues. CDR1 and CDR2 (germline): LGHNA, YSLEER. V was clipped by 0 bases and J by 7 bases; unmatched bases: 15. CDR3 bases: TGCGCCAGCAGCCAAGATTCCACCGCGGGAGCCTGGGGGGAGCAGTACTTC. Translating gives CASSQDSTAGAWGEQYF.